The 19 T cell receptor beta chains below were found in one sample sequenced in a study of cytomegalovirus exposure and HLA in healthy donors. The PCR used 60 Vbeta and 13 Jbeta primers. TCRdb keeps only in-frame clones here, not all; method: immunoSEQ multiplex PCR. This table has some 170,000 clones, approximately 80% appearing once. The sample taken for sequencing was PBMCs. Source of these receptors: a man in his thirties or forties in good health and CMV-seropositive.

This clone was seen just once. The J gene is TRBJ1-5, the V gene TRBV9, with TRBD1 as a possible D gene (5 bases). The V gene lost 0 bases and the J gene lost 4 bases, with 8 bases spanning the gap. CDR1 is SGDLS, CDR2 YYNGEE, per germline. The CDR3 runs to 14 residues. CDR3 sequence (DNA): TGTGCCAGCAGCGTAGCGGGGACTAATCAGCCCCAGCATTTT. Its protein is CASSVAGTNQPQHF.

The genes are TRBV27 and TRBJ2-5; D perhaps matches TRBD2 (6 bases). CDR1 is MNHEY and CDR2 is SMNVEV in the germline V gene (reference sequence). The CDR3 covers 16 residues. Trimming removed 5 bases from V and 4 bases from J, with 20 bases in between. The CDR3 DNA sequence: TGTGCCAGCAGTCCGCCGGGACTCCCTAGGGCAGAGACCCAGTACTTC. Encoded protein: CASSPPGLPRAETQYF.

The genes are TRBV5-1 and TRBJ1-4; weak D call: TRBD1 (6 bases). Between the trimmed V and J ends, which lost 0 bases and 8 bases, there was a span of 11 bases. Germline CDR1 reads SGHRS; CDR2 reads YFSETQ. The length of the CDR3 is 14 residues. The CDR3 loop is CASSLEGDEEKLFF. In nucleotides, the CDR3 is TGCGCCAGCAGCTTGGAGGGGGATGAAGAAAAACTGTTTTTT.

V is TRBV2 and J is TRBJ1-1; 8 nucleotides match TRBD1. J gave up 9 bases and V 5 bases, and 14 bases lay outside the gene matches. Germline loops: CDR1 SNHLY, CDR2 FYNNEI. The CDR3 runs to 15 residues. The chain's CDR3 is CASSKEGQASAKAFF. CDR3 nucleotide sequence: TGTGCCAGCAGTAAAGAGGGACAGGCCTCAGCTAAAGCTTTCTTT.

This clone was seen a handful of times. The chain uses TRBV19 and TRBJ2-1, with D perhaps matching TRBD2 (6 bases). This CDR3 has 15 residues. V was cut by 3 bases and J by 0 bases, with 9 bases left in between. The V gene's germline CDR1 is LNHDA and CDR2 SQIVND (reference sequence). The chain's CDR3 is CASSMRESSYNEQFF. In nucleotides, the CDR3 is TGTGCCAGTAGTATGCGGGAAAGCTCCTACAATGAGCAGTTCTTC.

The rearrangement uses TRBV4-3 and TRBJ2-7; D gene ambiguous. The V gene lost 0 bases and the J gene lost 3 bases, with 12 bases spanning the gap. CDR3 size: 15 residues. Per the germline V gene, CDR1 is LGHNA and CDR2 is YSLEER. CDR3 coding DNA: TGCGCCAGCAGCCAAGATAAGGCAGGTCGCTACGAGCAGTACTTC. Protein product: CASSQDKAGRYEQYF.

The V and J genes are TRBV7-2 and TRBJ2-7; TRBD2 matches 14 bases. The CDR3 runs 15 residues. Germline CDR1 and CDR2: SGHTA and FQGNSA. V shed 3 bases and J 7 bases; nucleotides not matched to a gene: 5. The CDR3 protein is CASSFRLAGGKEQYF. CDR3 nucleotide sequence: TGTGCCAGCAGCTTCCGACTAGCGGGGGGGAAAGAGCAGTACTTC. Filled out from reference TRBV7-2 and TRBJ2-7, the complete variable domain reads GAGVSQSPSNKVTEKGKDVELRCDPISGHTALYWYRQSLGQGLEFLIYFQGNSAPDKSGLPSDRFSAERTGGSVSTLTIQRTQQEDSAVYLCASSFRLAGGKEQYFGPGTRLTVT.

In its sample, this clone was seen a few times. The chain recombines TRBV12-5 with TRBJ2-2, with D possibly matching TRBD1 (8 bases). Germline values: CDR1 LGHNT, CDR2 FRNRAP. The CDR3 runs to 17 residues. V dropped 1 base and J dropped 5 bases, with 17 bases sitting between them. CDR3 bases: TGTGCTAGTGGTTTGGAAAGGACAGGGAGGGGAACCGGGGAGCTGTTTTTT. The encoded protein is CASGLERTGRGTGELFF.

V gene TRBV28 combines with J gene TRBJ2-7; possibly TRBD1 for D (6 bases). CDR1 and CDR2 (germline): MDHEN, SYDVKM. Trimming stripped 4 bases from V and 2 bases from J, with 15 bases between. The CDR3 has 15 residues. CDR3 sequence: CASSSQGREAYEQYF. CDR3 DNA: TGTGCCAGCAGTTCACAGGGTAGGGAAGCCTACGAGCAGTACTTC.

The V call is TRBV7-2, the J call TRBJ1-2, with TRBD1 matching 9 bases. V dropped 5 bases and J dropped 7; count of bases not matched to a gene: 5. CDR1 SGHTA and CDR2 FQGNSA come from the germline V gene. The CDR3 contains 13 residues. Written as DNA, the CDR3 is TGTGCCAGCAGCCAAGGGACAGGGTTTGGCTACACCTTC. Translating it yields CASSQGTGFGYTF.

This sequence joins TRBV4-3 and TRBJ2-5; maybe TRBD1 (6 bases). The length of the CDR3 is 16 residues. V was trimmed by 0 bases and J by 1 base, leaving 12 bases between them. Germline assignment: CDR1 LGHNA and CDR2 YSLEER. The CDR3 nucleotides are TGCGCCAGCAGCCAAGATTTCCGCAGGGGCCAAGAGACCCAGTACTTC. This translates into CASSQDFRRGQETQYF.

This chain connects TRBV30 to TRBJ1-1, with a tentative D call TRBD1 (6 bases). The CDR3 length is 14 residues. V lost 5 bases, J lost 0 bases, and 13 bases lay in between. Per germline, CDR1 GTSNPN and CDR2 SVGIG (reference sequence). DNA of the CDR3: TGTGCCTGGTCAGGGGTAGGGATGAACACTGAAGCTTTCTTT. Amino acid sequence: CAWSGVGMNTEAFF.

The rearrangement joins TRBV7-6 to TRBJ2-6; D is perhaps TRBD1 (5 bases). The CDR3 extends over 14 amino acids. Germline assignment: CDR1 SGHVS and CDR2 FNYEAQ. V dropped 8 bases and J dropped 0 bases, with 8 bases sitting between them. This CDR3 is CASSDSSGANVLTF. The CDR3 nucleotides are TGTGCCAGCTCAGACAGCTCTGGGGCCAACGTCCTGACTTTC.

V and J are TRBV20-1 and TRBJ1-4; D uncertain. Germline V gene sequence: CDR1 DFQATT, CDR2 SNEGSKA (reference sequence). The CDR3 extends over 11 amino acids. Between the trimmed V and J ends, which lost 0 bases and 10 bases, there was a span of 6 bases. The CDR3 here is CSAREGGKLFF. CDR3 in DNA: TGCAGTGCTAGAGAAGGCGGAAAACTGTTTTTT.

A single count supports this clone. The rearrangement uses TRBV6-1 and TRBJ2-5; D is unresolved. V was pared by 4 bases and J by 5 bases, with 5 bases between. This CDR3 region has 11 residues. Germline V gives CDR1 MNHNS, CDR2 SASEGT. CDR3 sequence reads: CASSVGETQYF. The CDR3 DNA reads as TGTGCCAGCAGTGTCGGGGAGACCCAGTACTTC.

CDR3 coding DNA: TGTGCCAGCAGGGGGACTACGTGGGAGCAGTACTTC. Translated: CASRGTTWEQYF. This sequence joins TRBV28 and TRBJ2-7; 7 nucleotides line up with TRBD2. The J segment lost 7 bases and the V segment lost 6 bases, leaving 6 bases of the junction unmatched. The CDR3 has 12 residues. In germline, CDR1 is MDHEN, CDR2 SYDVKM.

The chain joins TRBV7-2 to TRBJ2-7; tentative D call: TRBD2 (7 bases). Germline V gene data show CDR1 as SGHTA and CDR2 as FQGNSA. This CDR3 contains 16 residues. Deletions cut 0 bases from V and 4 bases from J, with 16 bases between. For the CDR3, the DNA is TGTGCCAGCAGCTTAGCTGGAGGGGGGGGCGAGTACGAGCAGTACTTC. Its translation: CASSLAGGGGEYEQYF.

The J gene is TRBJ2-1, the V gene TRBV7-9, with 7 bases that match TRBD2. V shed 6 bases, J shed 5 bases, and the junction held 4 bases outside the gene matches. CDR1 and CDR2 (germline): SEHNR, FQNEAQ (reference sequence). There are 13 residues in the CDR3. This CDR3 reads CASRRGVDNEQFF. The CDR3 coding sequence is TGTGCCAGCAGACGGGGGGTCGACAATGAGCAGTTCTTC.

The genes are TRBV5-1 and TRBJ2-3, with D tentatively TRBD1 (6 bases). The V end lost 1 base, the J end lost 3 bases, and 18 bases lay between the germline ends. Germline CDR1 and CDR2: SGHRS and YFSETQ. The CDR3 is 17 amino acids. CDR3 coding DNA: TGCGCCAGCAGCTTGTTTGTTGGGCAGGGGATAACAGATACGCAGTATTTT. Translation: CASSLFVGQGITDTQYF.